This T cell receptor (beta chain) was recovered during a study of identifying expanded T cells in peripheral blood. Study-wide findings and caveats: Technical replicates showed roughly 1.2 changed clones; around 2 weeks roughly 15; four weeks 19. Clone count variance between roughly 2-week samples rose with total template count.

Healthy donors had no documented immune events, such as infections, while sampled. The table came from immunoSEQ multiplex PCR; TCRdb's copy has only in-frame clones and leaves some out. The data contain about 90,000 clones, 86% of them seen just once; the ten biggest clones take up about 5.6%. Details on this clone: The antigen remains unidentified.

The CDR3 has 14 residues. Germline loops: CDR1 SNHLY, CDR2 FYNNEI. Trimming pared 6 bases from V and 0 bases from J, leaving 9 bases between. The chain joins TRBV2 to TRBJ1-3, with no clear D. The TCR originated in a person aged 18-70 years in good health. The sequencing input was blood. This CDR3 is CASRGSSSGNTIYF. The CDR3 nucleotides are TGTGCCAGCAGAGGGTCTAGCTCTGGAAACACCATATATTTT.